The 6 T cell receptor beta chains below come from one sample, sequenced in a study of patients and donors after allogeneic stem cell transplantation. MiXCR was run by TCRdb on the RT-PCR reads, yielding one entry per CDR3 protein. The data contain 150,000 to 200,000 distinct CDR3 sequences, 30% of them singletons. Sequences were obtained from blood, either unsorted or a sorted T cell fraction (not recorded which). All receptors come from a human donor who was either an allogeneic HSCT recipient or a stem cell or donor lymphocyte infusion donor (not recorded which). It is not recorded whose cells these are; they may come from a transplant donor.

Ten or more counts support this clonotype. The chain is built from TRBV5-6 and TRBJ1-6; 7 bases line up with TRBD1. The V gene's germline CDR1 is SGHDT and CDR2 YYEEEE. Trimming cost V 4 bases and J 7 bases; bases outside gene matches: 5. The length of the CDR3 is 14 residues. CDR3 DNA: TGTGCCAGCAGCAACAGGGGAGGAAATTCACCCCTCCACTTT. It is translated as CASSNRGGNSPLHF.

This clonotype was seen repeatedly, ten times or more. The chain is built from TRBV6-5 and TRBJ1-6, with D perhaps TRBD1 (5 bases). V dropped 8 bases and J dropped 8 bases, with 16 bases sitting between them. In germline, CDR1 is MNHEY, CDR2 SVGAGI. CDR3 length equals 14 residues. The CDR3 DNA follows: TGTGCCAGCGCGATGGGGGTGATGGATTCACCCCTCCACTTT. Its translation is CASAMGVMDSPLHF.

J is TRBJ1-2 and V is TRBV6-2 or TRBV6-3; D is possibly TRBD1 (6 bases). Deletions cut 7 bases from V and 4 bases from J, with 13 bases between. This CDR3 spans 13 amino acids. Germline V lookup: CDR1 MNHEY, CDR2 SVGEGT. CDR3: CASTLQGGYGYTF. The CDR3 DNA reads TGTGCCAGCACTCTACAGGGCGGCTATGGCTACACCTTC.

This clonotype has just a few counts. V and J are TRBV10-3 and TRBJ2-3, with D perhaps matching TRBD2 (6 bases). V was cut by 8 bases and J by 6 bases, with 15 bases left in between. The length of the CDR3 is 13 residues. Germline V gene data show CDR1 as ENHRY and CDR2 as SYGVKD. The CDR3 here is CAISGGNWDTQYF. The CDR3 bases are TGTGCCATCTCAGGCGGGAACTGGGATACGCAGTATTTT.

This chain links TRBV7-9 with TRBJ2-7, with 8 bases identical to TRBD1. With V trimmed by 2 bases and J by 6 bases, 15 bases remained unmatched. Germline values: CDR1 SEHNR, CDR2 FQNEAQ (reference sequence). The CDR3 contains 17 residues. DNA of the CDR3: TGTGCCAGCAGCTTAATCCGGGCTCCGGGACAGGTGTGCGAGCAGTACTTC. It codes for CASSLIRAPGQVCEQYF.

The chain recombines TRBV24-1 with TRBJ1-2; TRBD1 matches at 8 bases. Losses at the gene ends were 10 bases for V and 7 bases for J; bases not matched to a gene: 13. The CDR3 runs to 14 residues. CDR1 and CDR2 (germline): KGHDR, SFDVKD. This chain's CDR3 is CATHTGQGHSGYTF. The CDR3 region has the DNA TGTGCCACACACACAGGACAGGGACATTCTGGCTACACCTTC.